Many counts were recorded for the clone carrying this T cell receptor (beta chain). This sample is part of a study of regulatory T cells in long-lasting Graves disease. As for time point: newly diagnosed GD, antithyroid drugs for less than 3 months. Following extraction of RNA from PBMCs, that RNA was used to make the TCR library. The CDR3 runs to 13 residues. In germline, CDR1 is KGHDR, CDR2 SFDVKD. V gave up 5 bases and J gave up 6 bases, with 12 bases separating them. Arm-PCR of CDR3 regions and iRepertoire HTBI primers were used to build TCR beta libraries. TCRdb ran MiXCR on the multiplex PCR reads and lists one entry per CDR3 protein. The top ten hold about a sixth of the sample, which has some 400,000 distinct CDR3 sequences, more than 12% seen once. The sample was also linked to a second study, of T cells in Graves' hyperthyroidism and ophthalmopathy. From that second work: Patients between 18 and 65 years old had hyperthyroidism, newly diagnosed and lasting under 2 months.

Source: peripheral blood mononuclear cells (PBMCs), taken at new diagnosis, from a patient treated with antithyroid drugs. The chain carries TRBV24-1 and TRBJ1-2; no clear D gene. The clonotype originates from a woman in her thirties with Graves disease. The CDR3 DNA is TGTGCCACCAGTGCCGACTCCACGAATGGCTACACCTTC. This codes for CATSADSTNGYTF.